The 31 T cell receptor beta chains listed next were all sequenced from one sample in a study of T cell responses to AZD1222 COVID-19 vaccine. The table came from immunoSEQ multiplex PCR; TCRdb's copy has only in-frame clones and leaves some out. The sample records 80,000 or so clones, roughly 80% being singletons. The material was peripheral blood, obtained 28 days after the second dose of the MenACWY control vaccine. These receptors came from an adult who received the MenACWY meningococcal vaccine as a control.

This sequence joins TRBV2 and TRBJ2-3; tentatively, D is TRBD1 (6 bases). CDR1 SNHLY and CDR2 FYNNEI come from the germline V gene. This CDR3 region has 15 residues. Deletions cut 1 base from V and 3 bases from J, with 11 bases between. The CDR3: CASSEGNQGTDTQYF. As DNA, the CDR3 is TGTGCCAGCAGTGAAGGAAACCAGGGGACAGATACGCAGTATTTT.

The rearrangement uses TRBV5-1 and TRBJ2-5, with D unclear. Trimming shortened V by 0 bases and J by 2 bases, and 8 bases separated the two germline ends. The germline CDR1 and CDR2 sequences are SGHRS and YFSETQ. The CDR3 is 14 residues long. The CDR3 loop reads CASSLESAQETQYF. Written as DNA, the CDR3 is TGCGCCAGCAGCTTGGAGTCAGCTCAAGAGACCCAGTACTTC.

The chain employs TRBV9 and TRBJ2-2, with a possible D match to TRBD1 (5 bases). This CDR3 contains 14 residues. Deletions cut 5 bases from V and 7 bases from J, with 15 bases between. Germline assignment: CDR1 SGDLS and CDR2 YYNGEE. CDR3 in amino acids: CASSIAQGGGELFF. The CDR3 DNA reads TGTGCCAGCAGTATTGCGCAGGGTGGCGGGGAGCTGTTTTTT.

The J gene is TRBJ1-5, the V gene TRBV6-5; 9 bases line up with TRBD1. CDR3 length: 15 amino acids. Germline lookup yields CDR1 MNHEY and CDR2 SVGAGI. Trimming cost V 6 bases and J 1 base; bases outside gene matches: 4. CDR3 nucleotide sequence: TGTGCCAGCAGAAGGACAGGGGAAAGCAATCAGCCCCAGCATTTT. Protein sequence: CASRRTGESNQPQHF.

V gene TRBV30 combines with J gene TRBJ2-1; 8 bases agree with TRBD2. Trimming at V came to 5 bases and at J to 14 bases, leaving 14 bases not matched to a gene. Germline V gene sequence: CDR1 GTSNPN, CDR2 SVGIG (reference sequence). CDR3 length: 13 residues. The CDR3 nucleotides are TGTGCCTGGTCCTCACCTACCGGGGGGGTGGAGTTCTTC. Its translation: CAWSSPTGGVEFF.

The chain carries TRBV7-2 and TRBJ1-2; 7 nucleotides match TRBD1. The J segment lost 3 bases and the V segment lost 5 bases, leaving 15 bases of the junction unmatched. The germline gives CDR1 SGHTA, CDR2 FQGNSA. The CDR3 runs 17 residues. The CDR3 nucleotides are TGTGCCAGCAGCCCGATAGAGAGCAGGGGGACTGACTATGGCTACACCTTC. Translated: CASSPIESRGTDYGYTF.

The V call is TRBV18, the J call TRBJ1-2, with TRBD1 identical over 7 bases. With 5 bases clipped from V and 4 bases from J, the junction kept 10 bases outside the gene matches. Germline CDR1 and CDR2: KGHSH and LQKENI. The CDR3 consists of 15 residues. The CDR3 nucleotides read TGTGCCAGCTCATCCAGGGCCCAGGGGGTCTATGGCTACACCTTC. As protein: CASSSRAQGVYGYTF.

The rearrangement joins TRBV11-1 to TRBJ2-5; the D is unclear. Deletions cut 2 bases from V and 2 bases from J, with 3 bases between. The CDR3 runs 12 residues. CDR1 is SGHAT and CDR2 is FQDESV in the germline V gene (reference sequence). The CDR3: CASSLIQETQYF. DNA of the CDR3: TGTGCCAGCAGCTTAATACAAGAGACCCAGTACTTC. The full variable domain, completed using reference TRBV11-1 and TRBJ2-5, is EAEVAQSPRYKITEKSQAVAFWCDPISGHATLYWYRQILGQGPELLVQFQDESVVDDSQLPKDRFSAERLKGVDSTLKIQPAELGDSAMYLCASSLIQETQYFGPGTRLLVL.

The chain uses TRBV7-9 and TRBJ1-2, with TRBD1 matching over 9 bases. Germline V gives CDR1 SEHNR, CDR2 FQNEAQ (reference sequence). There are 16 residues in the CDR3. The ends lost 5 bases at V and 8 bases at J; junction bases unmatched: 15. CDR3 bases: TGTGCCAGCAGCCCCCATCGGACAGGGGAGATTGAGGGCTACACCTTC. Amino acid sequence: CASSPHRTGEIEGYTF.

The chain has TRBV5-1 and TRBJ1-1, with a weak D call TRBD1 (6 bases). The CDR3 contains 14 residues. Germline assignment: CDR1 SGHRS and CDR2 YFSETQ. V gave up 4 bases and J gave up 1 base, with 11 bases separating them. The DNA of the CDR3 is TGCGCCAGCAGCGGAGGACAGAGGAACACTGAAGCTTTCTTT. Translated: CASSGGQRNTEAFF.

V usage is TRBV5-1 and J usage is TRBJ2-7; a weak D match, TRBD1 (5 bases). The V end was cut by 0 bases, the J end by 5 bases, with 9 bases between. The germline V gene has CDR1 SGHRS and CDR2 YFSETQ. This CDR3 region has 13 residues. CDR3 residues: CASSLAGQNEQYF. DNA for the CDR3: TGCGCCAGCAGCTTGGCCGGACAAAACGAGCAGTACTTC.

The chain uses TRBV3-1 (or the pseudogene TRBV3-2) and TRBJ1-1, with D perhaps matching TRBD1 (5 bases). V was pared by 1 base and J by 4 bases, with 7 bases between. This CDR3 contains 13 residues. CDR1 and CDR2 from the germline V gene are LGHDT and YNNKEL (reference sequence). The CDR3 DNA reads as TGTGCCAGCAGCCAAGTGACAGCCACTGAAGCTTTCTTT. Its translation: CASSQVTATEAFF.

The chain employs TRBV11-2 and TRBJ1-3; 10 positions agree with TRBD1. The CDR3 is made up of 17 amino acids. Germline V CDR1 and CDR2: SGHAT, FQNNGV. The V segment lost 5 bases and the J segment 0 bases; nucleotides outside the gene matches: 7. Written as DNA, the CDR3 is TGTGCCAGCAGCGAGACAGGGGGCCGGTTCTCTGGAAACACCATATATTTT. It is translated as CASSETGGRFSGNTIYF.

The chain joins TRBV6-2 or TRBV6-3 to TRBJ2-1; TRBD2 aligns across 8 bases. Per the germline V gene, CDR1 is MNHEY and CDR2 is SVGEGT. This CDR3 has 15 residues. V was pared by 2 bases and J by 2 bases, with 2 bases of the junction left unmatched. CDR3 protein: CASSYEGLAYNEQFF. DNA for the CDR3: TGTGCCAGCAGTTACGAGGGACTAGCCTACAATGAGCAGTTCTTC.

CDR3 bases: TGTGCCAGCAGCTTAGACAGTGGCAGTTATGGCTACACCTTC. Translated: CASSLDSGSYGYTF. The chain joins TRBV7-2 to TRBJ1-2; no firm D call. The V gene lost 1 base and the J gene lost 5 bases, with 11 bases spanning the gap. CDR1 SGHTA and CDR2 FQGNSA come from the germline V gene. This CDR3 comprises 14 residues.

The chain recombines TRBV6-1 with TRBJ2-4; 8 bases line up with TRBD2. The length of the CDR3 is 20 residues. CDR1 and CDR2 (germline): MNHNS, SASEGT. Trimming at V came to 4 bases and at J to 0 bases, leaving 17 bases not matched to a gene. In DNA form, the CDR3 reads TGTGCCAGCAGTGTTCCCAAAGAGGGCGGGAGGCCTCTAGCCAAAAACATTCAGTACTTC. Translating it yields CASSVPKEGGRPLAKNIQYF.

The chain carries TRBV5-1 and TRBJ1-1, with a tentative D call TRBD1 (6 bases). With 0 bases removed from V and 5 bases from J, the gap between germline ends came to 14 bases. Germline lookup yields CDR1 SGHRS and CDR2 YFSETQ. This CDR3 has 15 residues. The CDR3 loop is CASSLVSGARTEAFF. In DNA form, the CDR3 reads TGCGCCAGCAGCTTGGTTTCGGGGGCTCGAACTGAAGCTTTCTTT.

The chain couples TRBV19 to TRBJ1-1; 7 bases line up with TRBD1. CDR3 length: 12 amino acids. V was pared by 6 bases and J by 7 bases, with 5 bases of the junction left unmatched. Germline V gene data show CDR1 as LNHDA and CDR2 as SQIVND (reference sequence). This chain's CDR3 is CASSLRDSEAFF. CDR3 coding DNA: TGTGCCAGTAGCCTTAGGGACAGTGAAGCTTTCTTT.

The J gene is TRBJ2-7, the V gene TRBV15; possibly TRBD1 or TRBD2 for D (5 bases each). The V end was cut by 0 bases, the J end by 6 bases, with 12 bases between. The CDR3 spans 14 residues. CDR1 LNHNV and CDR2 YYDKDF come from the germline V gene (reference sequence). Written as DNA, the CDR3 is TGTGCCACCAGCAGAGATCTAGAGGGGATCGAGCAGTACTTC. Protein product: CATSRDLEGIEQYF.

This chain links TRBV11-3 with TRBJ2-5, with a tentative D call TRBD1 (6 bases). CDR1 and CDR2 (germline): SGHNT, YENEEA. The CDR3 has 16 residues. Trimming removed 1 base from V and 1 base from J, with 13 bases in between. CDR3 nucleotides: TGTGCCAGCAGCTTAGGTACAGGGTCGATCCAAGAGACCCAGTACTTC. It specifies CASSLGTGSIQETQYF.

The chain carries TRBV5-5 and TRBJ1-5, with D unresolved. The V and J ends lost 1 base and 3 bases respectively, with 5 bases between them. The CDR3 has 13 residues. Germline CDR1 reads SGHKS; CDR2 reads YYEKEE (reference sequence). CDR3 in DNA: TGTGCCAGCAGCTTGTCGTTCAATCAGCCCCAGCATTTT. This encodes CASSLSFNQPQHF. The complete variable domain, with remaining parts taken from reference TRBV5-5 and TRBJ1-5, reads DAGVTQSPTHLIKTRGQQVTLRCSPISGHKSVSWYQQVLGQGPQFIFQYYEKEERGRGNFPDRFSARQFPNYSSELNVNALLLGDSALYLCASSLSFNQPQHFGDGTRLSIL.

The CDR3 here is CASSPYLPRLTGAHTEAFF. CDR3 nucleotide sequence: TGCGCCAGCAGCCCGTATTTACCCCGTTTGACAGGGGCGCACACTGAAGCTTTCTTT. This sequence joins TRBV5-1 and TRBJ1-1; 8 nucleotides line up with TRBD1. The CDR3 covers 19 residues. Trimming removed 4 bases from V and 3 bases from J; junction bases left unmatched: 20. Germline values: CDR1 SGHRS, CDR2 YFSETQ.

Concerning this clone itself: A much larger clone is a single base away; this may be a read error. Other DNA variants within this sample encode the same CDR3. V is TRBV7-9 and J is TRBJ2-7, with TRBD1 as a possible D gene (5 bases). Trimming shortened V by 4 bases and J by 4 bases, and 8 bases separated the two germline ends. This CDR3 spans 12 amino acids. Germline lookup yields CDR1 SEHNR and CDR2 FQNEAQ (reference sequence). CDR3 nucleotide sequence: TGTGCCAGCAGCTCCCAGGGTTACGAGCAGTACTTC. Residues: CASSSQGYEQYF.

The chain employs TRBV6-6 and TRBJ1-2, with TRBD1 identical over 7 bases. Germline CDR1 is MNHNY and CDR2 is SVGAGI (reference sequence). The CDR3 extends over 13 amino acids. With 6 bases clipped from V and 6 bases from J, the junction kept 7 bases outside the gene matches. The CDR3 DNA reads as TGTGCCAGCAGGCCCGGGACAGAGAATGGCTACACCTTC. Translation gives CASRPGTENGYTF.

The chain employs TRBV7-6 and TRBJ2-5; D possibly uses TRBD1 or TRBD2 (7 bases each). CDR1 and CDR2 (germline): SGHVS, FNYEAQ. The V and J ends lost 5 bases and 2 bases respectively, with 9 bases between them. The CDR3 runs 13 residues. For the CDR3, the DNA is TGTGCCAGCAGCCAGGGGGGGCAAGAGACCCAGTACTTC. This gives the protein CASSQGGQETQYF. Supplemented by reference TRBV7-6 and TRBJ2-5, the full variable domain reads GAGVSQSPRYKVTKRGQDVALRCDPISGHVSLYWYRQALGQGPEFLTYFNYEAQQDKSGLPNDRFSAERPEGSISTLTIQRTEQRDSAMYRCASSQGGQETQYFGPGTRLLVL.

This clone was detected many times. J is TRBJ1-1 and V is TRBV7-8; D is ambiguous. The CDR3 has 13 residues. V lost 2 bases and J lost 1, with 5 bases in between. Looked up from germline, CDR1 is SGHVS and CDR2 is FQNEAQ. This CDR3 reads CASSLYTNTEAFF. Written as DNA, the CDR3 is TGTGCCAGCAGCTTATATACGAACACTGAAGCTTTCTTT.

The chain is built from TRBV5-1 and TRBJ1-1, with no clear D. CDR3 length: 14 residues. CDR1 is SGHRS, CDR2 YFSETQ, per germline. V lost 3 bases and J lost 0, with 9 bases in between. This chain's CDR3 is CASSYTRMNTEAFF. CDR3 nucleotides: TGCGCCAGCAGCTATACCAGGATGAACACTGAAGCTTTCTTT.

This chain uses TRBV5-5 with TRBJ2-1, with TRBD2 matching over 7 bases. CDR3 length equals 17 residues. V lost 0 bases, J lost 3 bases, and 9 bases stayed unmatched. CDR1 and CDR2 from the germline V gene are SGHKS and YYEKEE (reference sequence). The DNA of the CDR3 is TGTGCCAGCAGCTTGGCGGGGCTAGCGGAATTCTACAATGAGCAGTTCTTC. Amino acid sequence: CASSLAGLAEFYNEQFF.

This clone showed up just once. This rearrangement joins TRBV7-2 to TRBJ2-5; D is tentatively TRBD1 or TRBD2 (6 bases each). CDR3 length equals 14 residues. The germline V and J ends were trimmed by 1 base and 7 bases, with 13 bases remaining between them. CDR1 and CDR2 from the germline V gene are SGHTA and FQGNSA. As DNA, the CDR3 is TGTGCCAGCAGCTTAGAGGGGGGAGTCGGGACCCAGTACTTC. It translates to CASSLEGGVGTQYF.

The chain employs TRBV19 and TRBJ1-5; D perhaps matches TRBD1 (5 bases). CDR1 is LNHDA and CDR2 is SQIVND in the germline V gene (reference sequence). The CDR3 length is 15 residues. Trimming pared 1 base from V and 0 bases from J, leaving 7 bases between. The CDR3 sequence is CASSIGQNSNQPQHF. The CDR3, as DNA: TGTGCCAGTAGTATAGGACAGAATAGCAATCAGCCCCAGCATTTT.

The CDR3 loop reads CASSPPTAHYGYTF. CDR3 sequence (DNA): TGTGCCAGTAGTCCCCCCACGGCACACTATGGCTACACCTTC. The genes are TRBV19 and TRBJ1-2; D remains ambiguous. V lost 5 bases and J lost 3, with 13 bases in between. CDR1 is LNHDA and CDR2 is SQIVND in the germline V gene (reference sequence). The CDR3 is 14 residues long.